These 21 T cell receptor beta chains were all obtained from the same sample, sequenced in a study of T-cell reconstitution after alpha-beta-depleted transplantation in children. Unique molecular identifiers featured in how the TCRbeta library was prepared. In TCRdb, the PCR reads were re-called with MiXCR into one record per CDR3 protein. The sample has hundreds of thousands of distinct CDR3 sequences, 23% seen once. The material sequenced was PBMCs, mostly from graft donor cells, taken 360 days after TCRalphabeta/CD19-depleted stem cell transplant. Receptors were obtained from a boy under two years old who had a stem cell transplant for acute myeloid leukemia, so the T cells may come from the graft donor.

CDR3 sequence (DNA): TGTGCCAGCAGCTTAACGTCACGGCGGGGTAATGACAATGAGCAGTTCTTC. Its protein is CASSLTSRRGNDNEQFF. V gene TRBV7-3 combines with J gene TRBJ2-1; a possible D gene is TRBD2 (6 bases). The V end lost 0 bases, the J end lost 5 bases, and 17 bases lay between the germline ends. The CDR3 contains 17 residues. From germline, CDR1 is SGHTA and CDR2 FQGTGA.

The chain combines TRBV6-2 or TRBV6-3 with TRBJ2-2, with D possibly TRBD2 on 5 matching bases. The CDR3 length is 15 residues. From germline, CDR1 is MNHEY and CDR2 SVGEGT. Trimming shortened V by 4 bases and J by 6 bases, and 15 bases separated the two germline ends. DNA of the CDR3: TGTGCCAGCAGTTCCACGGACTGGGCCGCCGGGGAGCTGTTTTTT. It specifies CASSSTDWAAGELFF.

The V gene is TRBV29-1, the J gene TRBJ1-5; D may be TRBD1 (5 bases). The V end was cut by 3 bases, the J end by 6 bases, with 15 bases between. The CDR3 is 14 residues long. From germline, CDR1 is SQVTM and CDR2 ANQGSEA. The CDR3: CSVEVQGQGQPQHF. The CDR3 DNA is TGCAGCGTTGAGGTTCAGGGTCAGGGTCAGCCCCAGCATTTT.

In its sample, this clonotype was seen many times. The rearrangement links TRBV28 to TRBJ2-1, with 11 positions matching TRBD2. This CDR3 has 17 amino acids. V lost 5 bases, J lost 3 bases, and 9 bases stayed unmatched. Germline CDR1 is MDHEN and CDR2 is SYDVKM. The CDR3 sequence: CASSPSTLAGGYNEQFF. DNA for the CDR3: TGTGCCAGCAGTCCGTCGACCCTAGCGGGGGGCTACAATGAGCAGTTCTTC.

The CDR3 bases are TGTGCCAGCAGCCTTATACAGGGCGTAATTGAAGCTTTCTTT. It is translated as CASSLIQGVIEAFF. The V gene is TRBV5-6, the J gene TRBJ1-1; D is perhaps TRBD1 (6 bases). Trimming left V 4 bases short and J 7 bases short, with 17 bases between. This CDR3 region has 14 residues. Germline CDR1 SGHDT, CDR2 YYEEEE.

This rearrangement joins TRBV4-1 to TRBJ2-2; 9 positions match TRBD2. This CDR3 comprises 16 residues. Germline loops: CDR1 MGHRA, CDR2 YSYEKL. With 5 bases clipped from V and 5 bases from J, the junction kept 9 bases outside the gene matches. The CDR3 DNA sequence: TGCGCCAGCAGCTTACGCCTCACTAGCGGGACCGGGGAGCTGTTTTTT. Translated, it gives CASSLRLTSGTGELFF.

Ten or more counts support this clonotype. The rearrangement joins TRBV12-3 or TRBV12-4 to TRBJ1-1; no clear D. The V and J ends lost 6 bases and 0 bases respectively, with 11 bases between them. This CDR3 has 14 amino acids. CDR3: CASSPLNMNTEAFF. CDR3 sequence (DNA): TGTGCCAGCAGCCCTTTGAACATGAACACTGAAGCTTTCTTT.

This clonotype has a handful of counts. The CDR3 region is CSVRYSNTGELFF. The CDR3 DNA is TGCAGCGTTCGGTACAGTAACACCGGGGAGCTGTTTTTT. The gene calls are TRBV29-1 and TRBJ2-2; no firm D call. Looked up from germline, CDR1 is SQVTM and CDR2 is ANQGSEA. V was shortened by 5 bases and J by 2 bases, with 9 bases between the two germline ends. This CDR3 has 13 amino acids.

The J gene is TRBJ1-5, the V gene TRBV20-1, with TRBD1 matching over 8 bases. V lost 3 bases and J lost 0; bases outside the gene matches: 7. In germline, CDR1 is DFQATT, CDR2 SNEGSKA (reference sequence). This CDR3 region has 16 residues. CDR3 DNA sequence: TGCAGTGCTAGGGACACAGGGGGTTATAGCAATCAGCCCCAGCATTTT. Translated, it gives CSARDTGGYSNQPQHF.

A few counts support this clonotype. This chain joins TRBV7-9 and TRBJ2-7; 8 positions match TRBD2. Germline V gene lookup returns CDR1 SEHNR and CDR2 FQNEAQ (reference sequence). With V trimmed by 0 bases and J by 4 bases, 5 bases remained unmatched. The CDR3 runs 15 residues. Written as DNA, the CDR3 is TGTGCCAGCAGCTTAGCAAGCGGGGGCCAATACGAGCAGTACTTC. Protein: CASSLASGGQYEQYF.

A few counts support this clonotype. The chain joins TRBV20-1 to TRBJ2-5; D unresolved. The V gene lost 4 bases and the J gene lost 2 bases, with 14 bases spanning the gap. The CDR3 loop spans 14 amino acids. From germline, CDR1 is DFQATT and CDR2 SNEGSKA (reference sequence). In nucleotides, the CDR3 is TGCAGTGCTATCACCGACTGGCTTCAAGAGACCCAGTACTTC. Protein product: CSAITDWLQETQYF.

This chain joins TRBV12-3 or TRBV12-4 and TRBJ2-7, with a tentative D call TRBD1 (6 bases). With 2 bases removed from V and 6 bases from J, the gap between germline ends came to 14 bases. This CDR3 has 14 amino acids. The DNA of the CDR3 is TGTGCCAGCAGTTTAAAGGGAAGGGGGATCGAGCAGTACTTC. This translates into CASSLKGRGIEQYF.

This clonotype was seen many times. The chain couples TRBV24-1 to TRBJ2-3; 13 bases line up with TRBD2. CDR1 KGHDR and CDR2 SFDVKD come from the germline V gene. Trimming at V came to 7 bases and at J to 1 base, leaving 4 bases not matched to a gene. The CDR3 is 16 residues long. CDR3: CATRTGLAGGTDTQYF. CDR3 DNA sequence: TGTGCCACCAGGACCGGACTAGCGGGGGGCACAGATACGCAGTATTTT.

The CDR3 DNA is TGTGCCAGCAGCCAGAAGCGGACGGCTGCGAAGGGCTACACCTTC. It specifies CASSQKRTAAKGYTF. The chain employs TRBV7-8 and TRBJ1-2; D gene ambiguous. Germline V gene lookup returns CDR1 SGHVS and CDR2 FQNEAQ. The CDR3 extends over 15 amino acids. V was pared by 5 bases and J by 8 bases, with 21 bases between.

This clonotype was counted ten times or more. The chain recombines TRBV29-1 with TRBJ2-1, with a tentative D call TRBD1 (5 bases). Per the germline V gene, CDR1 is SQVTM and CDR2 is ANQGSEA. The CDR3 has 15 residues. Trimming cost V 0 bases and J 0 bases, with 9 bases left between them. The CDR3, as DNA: TGCAGCGTTGAAGATAAGGGGAACTCCTACAATGAGCAGTTCTTC. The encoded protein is CSVEDKGNSYNEQFF.

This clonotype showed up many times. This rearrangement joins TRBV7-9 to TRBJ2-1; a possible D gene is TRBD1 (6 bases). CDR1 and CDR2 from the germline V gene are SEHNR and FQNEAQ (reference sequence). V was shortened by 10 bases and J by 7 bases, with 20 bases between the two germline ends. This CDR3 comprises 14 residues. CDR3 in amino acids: CANCPGQTRNEQFF. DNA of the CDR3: TGTGCCAACTGTCCGGGACAAACAAGGAATGAGCAGTTCTTC.

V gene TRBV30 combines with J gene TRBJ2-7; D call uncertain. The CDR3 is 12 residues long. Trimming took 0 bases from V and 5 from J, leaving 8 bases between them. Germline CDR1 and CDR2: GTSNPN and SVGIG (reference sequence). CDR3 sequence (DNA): TGTGCCTGGAGTGTACGTCCCCACGAGCAGTACTTC. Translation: CAWSVRPHEQYF.

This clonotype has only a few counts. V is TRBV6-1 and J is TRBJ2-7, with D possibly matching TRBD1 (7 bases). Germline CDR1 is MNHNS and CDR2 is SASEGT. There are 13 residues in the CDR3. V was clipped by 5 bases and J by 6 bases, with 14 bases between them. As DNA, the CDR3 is TGTGCCAGCAGTCGGGAGACAGGGTTCGAGCAGTACGTC. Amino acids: CASSRETGFEQYV.

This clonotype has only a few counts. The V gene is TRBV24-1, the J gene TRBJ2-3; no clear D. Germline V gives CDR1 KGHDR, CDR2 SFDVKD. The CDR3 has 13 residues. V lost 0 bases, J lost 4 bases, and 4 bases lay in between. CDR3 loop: CATSDLSADTQYF. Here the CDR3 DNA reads TGTGCCACCAGTGATTTGTCTGCAGATACGCAGTATTTT.

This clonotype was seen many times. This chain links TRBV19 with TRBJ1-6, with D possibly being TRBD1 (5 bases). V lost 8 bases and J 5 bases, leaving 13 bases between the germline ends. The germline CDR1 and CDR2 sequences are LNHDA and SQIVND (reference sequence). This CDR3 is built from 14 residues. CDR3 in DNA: TGTGCCAGTGGGCTGGGACGGGATAATTCACCCCTCCACTTT. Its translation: CASGLGRDNSPLHF.

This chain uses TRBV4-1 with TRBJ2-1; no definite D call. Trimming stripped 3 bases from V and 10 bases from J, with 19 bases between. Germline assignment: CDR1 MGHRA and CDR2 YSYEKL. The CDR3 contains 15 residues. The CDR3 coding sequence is TGCGCCAGCAGCCAGCTCGCCGGCCTTCCCAAAGAGCAGTTCTTC. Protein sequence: CASSQLAGLPKEQFF.